These 32 T cell receptor beta chains were sequenced from one sample in a study of identical twins. TCRdb reprocessed the 5' RACE reads via MiXCR and lists one record per CDR3 protein. The sample includes 200,000 to 250,000 distinct CDR3 sequences, 6% to 9% of them seen just once. This sample was also put to use in a study of yellow fever vaccine responses in identical twins.

Sequences were obtained from memory (CD45RO+) T cells sorted from blood. These receptors were collected from a woman aged 18-29 years in good health.

This clonotype occurred many times. The rearrangement links TRBV29-1 to TRBJ2-5; D unclear. The CDR3 totals 13 residues. The V end lost 6 bases, the J end lost 4 bases, and 15 bases lay between the germline ends. CDR1 SQVTM and CDR2 ANQGSEA come from the germline V gene. CDR3 region: CSVQYLRGETQYF. CDR3 bases: TGCAGCGTCCAATATCTAAGAGGAGAGACCCAGTACTTC.

The rearrangement uses TRBV28 and TRBJ2-7; 9 bases are shared with TRBD1. Germline V gene lookup returns CDR1 MDHEN and CDR2 SYDVKM. With 6 bases clipped from V and 2 bases from J, the junction kept 2 bases outside the gene matches. CDR3 size: 13 residues. The CDR3 DNA is TGTGCCAGCAGGGACAGGGGTCCCTACGAGCAGTACTTC. Its protein is CASRDRGPYEQYF.

This chain joins TRBV6-1 and TRBJ2-7, with a weak D call TRBD1 (6 bases). Germline CDR1 and CDR2: MNHNS and SASEGT. The CDR3 has 15 amino acids. The V and J ends lost 3 bases and 0 bases respectively, with 12 bases between them. CDR3 in DNA: TGTGCCAGCAGTGAGGAGTCAGGGGCCTCCTACGAGCAGTACTTC. This codes for CASSEESGASYEQYF.

Many counts were recorded for this clonotype. The CDR3: CASSLRVVTSGGYNEQFF. The CDR3 DNA reads TGTGCCAGCAGCTTAAGGGTGGTCACTAGCGGGGGCTACAATGAGCAGTTCTTC. The rearrangement links TRBV7-8 to TRBJ2-1; 11 nucleotides line up with TRBD2. The CDR3 is made up of 18 amino acids. J was trimmed by 3 bases and V by 2 bases; bases with no gene match: 9. Germline assignment: CDR1 SGHVS and CDR2 FQNEAQ. The full variable domain, completed using reference TRBV7-8 and TRBJ2-1, is GAGVSQSPRYKVAKRGQDVALRCDPISGHVSLFWYQQALGQGPEFLTYFQNEAQLDKSGLPSDRFFAERPEGSVSTLKIQRTQQEDSAVYLCASSLRVVTSGGYNEQFFGPGTRLTVL.

This clonotype was counted ten times or more. The chain has TRBV7-2 and TRBJ2-1; D assignment may be TRBD1 or TRBD2 (6 bases each). Germline CDR1 SGHTA, CDR2 FQGNSA. The CDR3 extends over 14 amino acids. The V end lost 5 bases, the J end lost 6 bases, and 14 bases lay between the germline ends. The CDR3 coding sequence is TGTGCCAGCAGCCCCGAGGGGGGCCGCAATGAGCAGTTCTTC. It specifies CASSPEGGRNEQFF. Combining the CDR3 with reference TRBV7-2 and TRBJ2-1 gives the whole variable domain GAGVSQSPSNKVTEKGKDVELRCDPISGHTALYWYRQSLGQGLEFLIYFQGNSAPDKSGLPSDRFSAERTGGSVSTLTIQRTQQEDSAVYLCASSPEGGRNEQFFGPGTRLTVL.

There are many counts of this clonotype. The chain is built from TRBV7-2 and TRBJ2-1; TRBD2 matches at 8 bases. V trimming: 1 base; J trimming: 7 bases; junction bases outside the gene matches: 6. Germline CDR1 reads SGHTA; CDR2 reads FQGNSA. This CDR3 is 15 amino acids long. CDR3 in DNA: TGTGCCAGCAGCTTAGTGGGGGGGACTAGAAATGAGCAGTTCTTC. This translates into CASSLVGGTRNEQFF. Using reference TRBV7-2 and TRBJ2-1 for the parts outside the CDR3, the full variable domain is GAGVSQSPSNKVTEKGKDVELRCDPISGHTALYWYRQSLGQGLEFLIYFQGNSAPDKSGLPSDRFSAERTGGSVSTLTIQRTQQEDSAVYLCASSLVGGTRNEQFFGPGTRLTVL.

This clonotype occurred many times. CDR3 bases: TGTGCCAGCAGTTTGACTTACGGGGAGCTGTTTTTT. Protein sequence: CASSLTYGELFF. V and J are TRBV12-3 or TRBV12-4 and TRBJ2-2; D is undetermined. The CDR3 covers 12 residues. V shed 3 bases and J shed 7 bases, with 6 bases lying between them.

V is TRBV19 and J is TRBJ1-4, with D perhaps TRBD1 (6 bases). V lost 4 bases to trimming and J lost 3 bases, with 12 bases between them. CDR3 length: 15 residues. The germline CDR1 and CDR2 sequences are LNHDA and SQIVND (reference sequence). CDR3 in amino acids: CASSTRQASNEKLFF. The CDR3 nucleotides read TGTGCCAGTAGTACCCGACAGGCGTCTAATGAAAAACTGTTTTTT.

This clonotype was counted a few times. The chain has TRBV7-9 and TRBJ1-5; D not resolved. V lost 2 bases, J lost 1 base, and 3 bases lay in between. Germline assignment: CDR1 SEHNR and CDR2 FQNEAQ (reference sequence). The CDR3 contains 13 residues. CDR3 coding DNA: TGTGCCAGCAGCTTAAAGAGCAATCAGCCCCAGCATTTT. Its translation is CASSLKSNQPQHF. Drawing the rest from reference TRBV7-9 and TRBJ1-5, the complete variable domain is DTGVSQNPRHKITKRGQNVTFRCDPISEHNRLYWYRQTLGQGPEFLTYFQNEAQLEKSRLLSDRFSAERPKGSFSTLEIQRTEQGDSAMYLCASSLKSNQPQHFGDGTRLSIL.

The genes are TRBV5-1 and TRBJ2-3; tentative D call: TRBD2 (5 bases). With 0 bases removed from V and 1 base from J, the gap between germline ends came to 12 bases. Germline V CDR1 and CDR2: SGHRS, YFSETQ. The CDR3 consists of 16 residues. This chain's CDR3 is CASSLEYGSGTDTQYF. The DNA of the CDR3 is TGCGCCAGCAGCTTGGAGTATGGGAGCGGCACAGATACGCAGTATTTT.

This clonotype is judged medium-sized (0.01 to 0.1%). The rearrangement joins TRBV7-8 to TRBJ1-5, with TRBD1 as a possible D gene (5 bases). V lost 5 bases and J lost 0, with 26 bases in between. This CDR3 has 20 amino acids. Germline V lookup: CDR1 SGHVS, CDR2 FQNEAQ. For the CDR3, the DNA is TGTGCCAGCAGCCACAAACCTGGGGGGGTACCCCTTAATAGCAATCAGCCCCAGCATTTT. It is translated as CASSHKPGGVPLNSNQPQHF.

The genes are TRBV27 and TRBJ2-7, with D possibly being TRBD1 (7 bases). Trimming removed 5 bases from V and 2 bases from J, with 16 bases in between. Germline V lookup: CDR1 MNHEY, CDR2 SMNVEV (reference sequence). CDR3 length equals 15 residues. The CDR3 nucleotides are TGTGCCAGCAGTGTGCGGGACAGCTTAGCCTACGAGCAGTACTTC. It encodes CASSVRDSLAYEQYF.

This sequence joins TRBV20-1 and TRBJ2-3; D gene uncertain. V was trimmed by 0 bases and J by 1 base, leaving 8 bases between them. The germline V gene encodes CDR1 DFQATT and CDR2 SNEGSKA (reference sequence). This CDR3 has 14 amino acids. The CDR3 reads CSARDMGGTDTQYF. The DNA for the CDR3 is TGCAGTGCTAGAGATATGGGCGGCACAGATACGCAGTATTTT.

This clonotype has a count of ten or more. The V and J genes are TRBV15 and TRBJ2-7, with TRBD1 identical over 7 bases. This CDR3 has 14 residues. V was pared by 1 base and J by 6 bases, with 6 bases of the junction left unmatched. Germline lookup yields CDR1 LNHNV and CDR2 YYDKDF (reference sequence). CDR3 DNA sequence: TGTGCCACCAGCAGAGCATACGGGACAGCCGAGCAGTACTTC. Its translation is CATSRAYGTAEQYF. Using reference TRBV15 and TRBJ2-7 for the parts outside the CDR3, the full variable domain is DAMVIQNPRYQVTQFGKPVTLSCSQTLNHNVMYWYQQKSSQAPKLLFHYYDKDFNNEADTPDNFQSRRPNTSFCFLDIRSPGLGDTAMYLCATSRAYGTAEQYFGPGTRLTVT.

This rearrangement joins TRBV5-1 to TRBJ2-4; D might be TRBD1 or TRBD2, each matching 5 bases. The CDR3 has 15 residues. Germline CDR1 reads SGHRS; CDR2 reads YFSETQ. Trimming took 7 bases from V and 0 from J, leaving 14 bases between them. The CDR3 here is CASGDPSIAKNIQYF. The CDR3 DNA reads TGCGCCAGCGGGGACCCATCAATAGCCAAAAACATTCAGTACTTC. The variable domain in full, completed from reference TRBV5-1 and TRBJ2-4, reads KAGVTQTPRYLIKTRGQQVTLSCSPISGHRSVSWYQQTPGQGLQFLFEYFSETQRNKGNFPGRFSGRQFSNSRSEMNVSTLELGDSALYLCASGDPSIAKNIQYFGAGTRLSVL.

The V call is TRBV11-2, the J call TRBJ2-2; a weak D match, TRBD1 (6 bases). CDR3 length: 14 amino acids. Trimming shortened V by 2 bases and J by 8 bases, and 12 bases separated the two germline ends. The germline V gene encodes CDR1 SGHAT and CDR2 FQNNGV. The DNA of the CDR3 is TGTGCCAGCAGCTTATTACAGGGTTCTGGGGAGCTGTTTTTT. Translating it yields CASSLLQGSGELFF.

This clonotype came up many times. The chain couples TRBV12-3 or TRBV12-4 to TRBJ2-1; D may be TRBD1 or TRBD2 (6 bases each). The CDR3 is 12 residues long. V lost 3 bases and J lost 15, with 15 bases in between. CDR3 sequence: CASSLYVGGRFF. The DNA for the CDR3 is TGTGCCAGCAGTTTGTACGTCGGGGGCCGGTTCTTC.

This clonotype was observed a handful of times. V and J are TRBV4-3 and TRBJ2-1; perhaps TRBD1 as D (6 bases). Trimming stripped 0 bases from V and 0 bases from J, with 12 bases between. The CDR3 is made up of 17 amino acids. From germline, CDR1 is LGHNA and CDR2 YSLEER. The CDR3 is CASSQEGQLSSYNEQFF. The CDR3, as DNA: TGCGCCAGCAGCCAAGAGGGACAACTGAGCTCCTACAATGAGCAGTTCTTC.

This clonotype was seen ten or more times. The V gene is TRBV11-3, the J gene TRBJ2-5, with no clear D. Germline V gene sequence: CDR1 SGHNT, CDR2 YENEEA. Trimming left V 1 base short and J 2 bases short, with 5 bases between. The length of the CDR3 is 13 residues. CDR3 in DNA: TGTGCCAGCAGCTTAGGGCCGCAAGAGACCCAGTACTTC. Its translation is CASSLGPQETQYF.

This clonotype was seen repeatedly, ten times or more. V usage is TRBV10-1 and J usage is TRBJ2-1; D possibly matches TRBD1 or TRBD2 (7 bases each). V was pared by 6 bases and J by 5 bases, with 17 bases between. The CDR3 extends over 15 amino acids. The germline CDR1 and CDR2 sequences are WNHNN and SYGVQD (reference sequence). The CDR3 DNA is TGCGCCAGCAGCAGGGGGGGCCTCAACGACAATGAGCAGTTCTTC. This encodes CASSRGGLNDNEQFF.

The rearrangement joins TRBV28 to TRBJ2-7, with 11 bases identical to TRBD2. This CDR3 contains 17 residues. Trimming cost V 7 bases and J 2 bases; bases outside gene matches: 13. CDR1 MDHEN and CDR2 SYDVKM come from the germline V gene. The CDR3 nucleotides read TGTGCCAGCAAACCACCCGGACTAGCGGGCCCCGCCTACGAGCAGTACTTC. Its translation: CASKPPGLAGPAYEQYF. Drawing the rest from reference TRBV28 and TRBJ2-7, the complete variable domain is DVKVTQSSRYLVKRTGEKVFLECVQDMDHENMFWYRQDPGLGLRLIYFSYDVKMKEKGDIPEGYSVSREKKERFSLILESASTNQTSMYLCASKPPGLAGPAYEQYFGPGTRLTVT.

Here the CDR3 DNA reads TGCGCCAGCAGCCAGATTCCGCGACAGGGGGCAGATACGCAGTATTTT. This gives the protein CASSQIPRQGADTQYF. V gene TRBV4-1 combines with J gene TRBJ2-3, with 9 bases aligning to TRBD1. The junction had 8 bases not matched to a gene; V was cut back by 3 bases and J by 4 bases. The CDR3 has 16 residues. CDR1 and CDR2 (germline): MGHRA, YSYEKL.

This clonotype turned up a few times. This chain links TRBV6-1 with TRBJ2-7; maybe TRBD2 (7 bases). In germline, CDR1 is MNHNS, CDR2 SASEGT. This CDR3 spans 14 amino acids. The ends were cut back, 8 bases at V and 4 bases at J, with 18 bases in the middle. CDR3 nucleotide sequence: TGTGCCAGCTACAGGGAGGGGAGGAAATACGAGCAGTACTTC. It encodes CASYREGRKYEQYF.

This clonotype was observed a handful of times. The chain uses TRBV30 and TRBJ2-7; D not resolved. With 1 base removed from V and 2 bases from J, the gap between germline ends came to 9 bases. The CDR3 contains 13 residues. CDR1 is GTSNPN, CDR2 SVGIG, per germline (reference sequence). Here the CDR3 DNA reads TGTGCCTGGAGTGATGAGATTACCTACGAGCAGTACTTC. It encodes CAWSDEITYEQYF. Supplemented by reference TRBV30 and TRBJ2-7, the full variable domain reads SQTIHQWPATLVQPVGSPLSLECTVEGTSNPNLYWYRQAAGRGLQLLFYSVGIGQISSEVPQNLSASRPQDRQFILSSKKLLLSDSGFYLCAWSDEITYEQYFGPGTRLTVT.

This clonotype was detected ten times or more. This sequence joins TRBV20-1 and TRBJ2-7; D remains unclear. CDR1 is DFQATT and CDR2 is SNEGSKA in the germline V gene (reference sequence). There are 16 residues in the CDR3. The V and J ends lost 0 bases and 1 base respectively, with 16 bases between them. DNA for the CDR3: TGCAGTGCTAGAGATTTGATAGGCGGCAATTCCTACGAGCAGTACTTC. It is translated as CSARDLIGGNSYEQYF.

This clonotype appeared many times. The V gene is TRBV6-5, the J gene TRBJ2-1, with 10 bases aligning to TRBD2. V lost 2 bases and J lost 8; bases outside the gene matches: 3. CDR3 size: 14 residues. Per the germline V gene, CDR1 is MNHEY and CDR2 is SVGAGI. The CDR3 here is CASSYLLAGYEQFF. The CDR3 coding sequence is TGTGCCAGCAGTTACCTACTAGCGGGGTATGAGCAGTTCTTC.

On this clonotype: The junction departs from germline at one end; a sequencing error may be responsible. CDR3 bases: TGTGCCAGCAGTCCACGCTTAAATTTACAGCCGAACACCGTGGAGCTGTTTTTT. Protein product: CASSPRLNLQPNTVELFF. This rearrangement joins TRBV3-1 to TRBJ2-2; D remains unclear. Germline CDR1 is LGHDT and CDR2 is YNNKEL (reference sequence). This CDR3 region has 18 residues.

As for this clonotype: This sequence may be a read error, since a much larger clone differs from it by one base. The chain carries TRBV5-6 and TRBJ2-7; 8 positions agree with TRBD1. CDR3 length equals 15 residues. J lost 6 bases, V lost 4 bases, and 12 bases had no gene match. Germline CDR1 is SGHDT and CDR2 is YYEEEE. CDR3 in DNA: TGTGCCAGCAGCCCCACTCCGGGACAGGACTGCGAGCAGTACTTC. It codes for CASSPTPGQDCEQYF.

This clonotype occurred many times. This chain connects TRBV20-1 to TRBJ1-5; D possibly corresponds to TRBD1 (6 bases). The CDR3 runs 15 residues. Trimming left V 1 base short and J 1 base short, with 11 bases between. CDR1 is DFQATT and CDR2 is SNEGSKA in the germline V gene (reference sequence). As DNA, the CDR3 is TGCAGTGCTAGAGTCGGGCAGGGGAGCAATCAGCCCCAGCATTTT. This codes for CSARVGQGSNQPQHF.

This clonotype has ten or more counts. V is TRBV5-1 and J is TRBJ2-7; D is undetermined. CDR1 and CDR2 from the germline V gene are SGHRS and YFSETQ. The CDR3 runs 15 residues. Trimming stripped 0 bases from V and 5 bases from J, with 15 bases between. This CDR3 is CASSLGGSLRNEQYF. For the CDR3, the DNA is TGCGCCAGCAGCTTGGGGGGAAGCCTACGGAACGAGCAGTACTTC.

This clonotype was observed many times. The V gene is TRBV11-2, the J gene TRBJ2-7; the match to TRBD2 covers 10 bases. Losses at the gene ends were 5 bases for V and 4 bases for J; bases not matched to a gene: 11. This CDR3 has 16 amino acids. Germline assignment: CDR1 SGHAT and CDR2 FQNNGV. The CDR3 sequence: CASSPSASGRTYEQYF. The CDR3 DNA is TGTGCCAGCAGCCCTTCCGCTAGCGGGAGAACTTACGAGCAGTACTTC.

The chain joins TRBV2 to TRBJ2-1, with D perhaps matching TRBD1 (5 bases). Germline CDR1 SNHLY, CDR2 FYNNEI. The CDR3 runs to 14 residues. Trimming pared 10 bases from V and 5 bases from J, leaving 18 bases between. For the CDR3, the DNA is TGTGCCACTCAGGGCAGCCAGGCTAACAATGAGCAGTTCTTC. Residues: CATQGSQANNEQFF.